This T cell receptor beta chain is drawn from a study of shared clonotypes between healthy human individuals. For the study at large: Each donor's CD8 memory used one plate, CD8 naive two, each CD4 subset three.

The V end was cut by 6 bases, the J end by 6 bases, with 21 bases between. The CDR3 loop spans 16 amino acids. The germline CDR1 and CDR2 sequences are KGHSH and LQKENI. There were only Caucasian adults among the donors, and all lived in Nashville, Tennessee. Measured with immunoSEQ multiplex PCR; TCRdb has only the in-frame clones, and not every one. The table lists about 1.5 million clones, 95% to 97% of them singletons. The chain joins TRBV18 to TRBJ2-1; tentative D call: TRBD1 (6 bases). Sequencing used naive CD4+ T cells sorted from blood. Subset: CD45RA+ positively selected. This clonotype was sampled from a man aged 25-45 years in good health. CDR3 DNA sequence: TGTGCCAGCTCGCGTCCGGGACAAAGCTTTTCCAATGAGCAGTTCTTC. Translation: CASSRPGQSFSNEQFF.